These 31 T cell receptor beta chains were sequenced from one sample in a study of OX40 agonist ivuxolimab in advanced cancers. The method was immunoSEQ multiplex PCR; TCRdb's version includes in-frame clones alone and lacks a portion of them. This table holds about 48,000 clones, approximately 80% found once. The source was CD4+ or CD8+ T cells sorted from blood, collected in a trial of the OX40 agonist ivuxolimab. The receptors here all came from an adult with an advanced solid tumor such as melanoma, head and neck, liver or kidney cancer.

The rearrangement links TRBV5-1 to TRBJ2-5; D possibly uses TRBD1 or TRBD2 (5 bases each). Germline V gene data show CDR1 as SGHRS and CDR2 as YFSETQ. The CDR3 runs 14 residues. The V end lost 7 bases, the J end lost 1 base, and 14 bases lay between the germline ends. Here the CDR3 reads CASQPGTAQETQYF. The CDR3 nucleotides read TGCGCCAGCCAACCCGGGACGGCCCAAGAGACCCAGTACTTC.

The chain uses TRBV6-1 and TRBJ1-1; perhaps TRBD1 as D (5 bases). This CDR3 is built from 13 residues. Trimming pared 0 bases from V and 7 bases from J, leaving 9 bases between. The germline V gene encodes CDR1 MNHNS and CDR2 SASEGT. CDR3 loop: CASSEAEDSEAFF. CDR3 DNA sequence: TGTGCCAGCAGTGAAGCGGAAGACAGTGAAGCTTTCTTT.

A note on this clone: Germline and junction disagree at one end, which may indicate a read error. The genes are TRBV6-5 and TRBJ1-1, with D possibly matching TRBD1 (5 bases). The CDR3 is 13 amino acids. Germline assignment: CDR1 MNHEY and CDR2 SVGAGI. In DNA, the CDR3 is TGTGCGAGCACGGGGGGAACGAGGACTGAAGCTTTCTTT. Its protein product is CASTGGTRTEAFF.

The genes are TRBV30 and TRBJ1-3; D not resolved. Per the germline V gene, CDR1 is GTSNPN and CDR2 is SVGIG (reference sequence). Trimming left V 2 bases short and J 0 bases short, with 8 bases between. This CDR3 region has 14 residues. The CDR3 region has the DNA TGTGCCTGGAGTACCGGAATCTCTGGAAACACCATATATTTT. This codes for CAWSTGISGNTIYF.

A note on this clone: The sample has other DNA sequences that encode this CDR3 too. V is TRBV5-4 and J is TRBJ2-5; D may correspond to TRBD1 or TRBD2 (5 bases each). In germline, CDR1 is SGHNT, CDR2 YYREEE (reference sequence). Trimming took 0 bases from V and 3 from J, leaving 6 bases between them. The CDR3 consists of 13 residues. CDR3 residues: CASSLVGEETQYF. The CDR3 coding sequence is TGTGCCAGCAGCTTGGTGGGGGAAGAGACCCAGTACTTC.

CDR3 bases: TGTGCCAGCAGCCCTATCTACACCTTC. Amino acid sequence: CASSPIYTF. This rearrangement joins TRBV7-9 to TRBJ1-2; unclear D gene. Germline lookup yields CDR1 SEHNR and CDR2 FQNEAQ (reference sequence). The CDR3 is 9 amino acids. The ends were cut back, 5 bases at V and 10 bases at J, with 5 bases in the middle.

This clone was found once. This chain links TRBV6-6 with TRBJ1-1; D is uncertain. V was trimmed by 5 bases and J by 7 bases, leaving 11 bases between them. This CDR3 contains 12 residues. Germline V gene data show CDR1 as MNHNY and CDR2 as SVGAGI (reference sequence). Here the CDR3 DNA reads TGTGCCAGCAGTGCTTCAGGACGTGAAGCTTTCTTT. It specifies CASSASGREAFF.

The V gene is TRBV19, the J gene TRBJ1-2; TRBD1 is a possible D gene (5 bases). V lost 4 bases, J lost 3 bases, and 9 bases lay in between. The CDR3 runs 13 residues. Germline values: CDR1 LNHDA, CDR2 SQIVND (reference sequence). For the CDR3, the DNA is TGTGCCAGTAGTACCAGGGCCTACTATGGCTACACCTTC. Its translation is CASSTRAYYGYTF.

This chain connects TRBV5-1 to TRBJ1-1; 7 nucleotides match TRBD1. V shed 4 bases, J shed 4 bases, and the junction held 10 bases outside the gene matches. The V gene's germline CDR1 is SGHRS and CDR2 YFSETQ. The CDR3 totals 15 residues. The CDR3 here is CASSGITGAVTEAFF. CDR3 nucleotides: TGCGCCAGCAGCGGAATAACAGGGGCTGTCACTGAAGCTTTCTTT.

The CDR3 loop is CASSDEGYPRRSYNSPLHF. CDR3 nucleotide sequence: TGTGCCAGCAGTGATGAAGGGTACCCCAGGCGCTCCTATAATTCACCCCTCCACTTT. The chain uses TRBV6-1 and TRBJ1-6, with no clear D. Germline assignment: CDR1 MNHNS and CDR2 SASEGT. This CDR3 comprises 19 residues. V was pared by 3 bases and J by 0 bases, with 18 bases between.

The rearrangement joins TRBV4-3 to TRBJ2-1, with D possibly being TRBD1 (5 bases). Germline-derived CDR1 and CDR2 are LGHNA and YSLEER. The CDR3 is made up of 17 amino acids. V was cut by 0 bases and J by 2 bases, with 14 bases left in between. CDR3 bases: TGCGCCAGCAGCCAAGAGGGGCATAGTGTGACCTACAATGAGCAGTTCTTC. Its translation is CASSQEGHSVTYNEQFF.

The chain carries TRBV10-3 and TRBJ1-5; D not certain. The V gene lost 1 base and the J gene lost 4 bases, with 5 bases spanning the gap. Per the germline V gene, CDR1 is ENHRY and CDR2 is SYGVKD. The CDR3 has 13 amino acids. DNA of the CDR3: TGTGCCATCAGTGAGTTACTTAATCAGCCCCAGCATTTT. Its translation is CAISELLNQPQHF.

The chain links TRBV7-2 to TRBJ2-3; D is unclear. The CDR3 loop spans 13 amino acids. The V gene's germline CDR1 is SGHTA and CDR2 FQGNSA. The V and J ends lost 2 bases and 4 bases respectively, with 7 bases between them. CDR3 sequence (DNA): TGTGCCAGCAGCTTAAGGGCAGCAGATACGCAGTATTTT. It yields the protein CASSLRAADTQYF.

J is TRBJ1-1 and V is TRBV19; D gene unclear. There are 13 residues in the CDR3. The V and J ends lost 3 bases and 1 base respectively, with 6 bases between them. Germline CDR1 is LNHDA and CDR2 is SQIVND (reference sequence). This CDR3 reads CASSISQNTEAFF. The CDR3 coding sequence is TGTGCCAGTAGTATCAGCCAGAACACTGAAGCTTTCTTT.

The chain uses TRBV2 and TRBJ2-3, with D possibly being TRBD1 (6 bases). Germline V gene data show CDR1 as SNHLY and CDR2 as FYNNEI. CDR3 length: 14 amino acids. V lost 3 bases to trimming and J lost 2 bases, with 9 bases between them. The CDR3 DNA reads as TGTGCCAGCAGTGACAGGGGCCTCACAGATACGCAGTATTTT. Protein product: CASSDRGLTDTQYF. Using reference TRBV2 and TRBJ2-3 for the parts outside the CDR3, the full variable domain is EPEVTQTPSHQVTQMGQEVILRCVPISNHLYFYWYRQILGQKVEFLVSFYNNEISEKSEIFDDQFSVERPDGSNFTLKIRSTKLEDSAMYFCASSDRGLTDTQYFGPGTRLTVL.

CDR3 DNA sequence: TGTGCCAGCAGCAGACAGGGGCAATATACGCAGTATTTT. Translation gives CASSRQGQYTQYF. The chain links TRBV9 to TRBJ2-3; TRBD1 matches at 8 bases. The germline V gene has CDR1 SGDLS and CDR2 YYNGEE. Trimming removed 4 bases from V and 7 bases from J; junction bases left unmatched: 5. This CDR3 contains 13 residues.

This clone was counted once. The genes are TRBV7-8 and TRBJ2-7; tentatively, D is TRBD1 (5 bases). The ends were cut back, 5 bases at V and 0 bases at J, with 11 bases in the middle. Germline-derived CDR1 and CDR2 are SGHVS and FQNEAQ. The CDR3 has 14 amino acids. CDR3 DNA: TGTGCCAGCAGCCAGGGTGGAATCTCCTACGAGCAGTACTTC. Translating it yields CASSQGGISYEQYF.

The V gene is TRBV5-1, the J gene TRBJ2-1, with TRBD1 matching over 10 bases. Unmatched junction bases numbered 6, after V lost 5 bases and J lost 7 bases. Germline-derived CDR1 and CDR2 are SGHRS and YFSETQ. The CDR3 contains 14 residues. CDR3 protein: CASSHGGQGNEQFF. CDR3 DNA sequence: TGCGCCAGCAGTCATGGGGGACAGGGGAATGAGCAGTTCTTC.

The CDR3 reads CASRGTNLNTEAFF. The CDR3 DNA sequence: TGTGCCAGCAGGGGGACAAACCTGAACACTGAAGCTTTCTTT. The chain employs TRBV28 and TRBJ1-1; the D gene is possibly TRBD1 (6 bases). The V end lost 6 bases, the J end lost 0 bases, and 11 bases lay between the germline ends. Germline assignment: CDR1 MDHEN and CDR2 SYDVKM. The CDR3 runs 14 residues.

This chain connects TRBV10-3 to TRBJ1-2, with TRBD1 matching 12 bases. CDR1 and CDR2 from the germline V gene are ENHRY and SYGVKD. The trim removed 4 bases at V and 7 bases at J, leaving 7 bases unmatched. The CDR3 covers 15 residues. The CDR3 reads CAISAGGQGATGYTF. The CDR3 region has the DNA TGTGCCATCAGTGCCGGGGGACAGGGGGCGACTGGCTACACCTTC.

This rearrangement joins TRBV5-6 to TRBJ1-4; 7 nucleotides agree with TRBD1. Losses at the gene ends were 5 bases for V and 0 bases for J; bases not matched to a gene: 1. The CDR3 loop spans 14 amino acids. Looked up from germline, CDR1 is SGHDT and CDR2 is YYEEEE. This CDR3 reads CASRGQATNEKLFF. The DNA for the CDR3 is TGTGCCAGCAGAGGACAGGCAACTAATGAAAAACTGTTTTTT.

The CDR3 is CASSQDGTESYEQYF. The DNA for the CDR3 is TGCGCCAGCAGCCAAGACGGGACGGAGTCCTACGAGCAGTACTTC. The V gene is TRBV4-3, the J gene TRBJ2-7; D is perhaps TRBD1 or TRBD2 (5 bases each). The CDR3 is made up of 15 amino acids. In germline, CDR1 is LGHNA, CDR2 YSLEER. V gave up 0 bases and J gave up 1 base, with 10 bases separating them.

This chain connects TRBV5-1 to TRBJ1-4; 7 bases line up with TRBD1. The CDR3 contains 13 residues. The germline gives CDR1 SGHRS, CDR2 YFSETQ. Trimming at V came to 6 bases and at J to 7 bases, leaving 6 bases not matched to a gene. The CDR3 bases are TGCGCCAGCACCAGGGGGGGAAGTGAAAAACTGTTTTTT. It is translated as CASTRGGSEKLFF.

The rearrangement links TRBV6-1 to TRBJ2-1; 13 positions agree with TRBD2. The germline V gene encodes CDR1 MNHNS and CDR2 SASEGT. This CDR3 is 15 amino acids long. V lost 7 bases to trimming and J lost 8 bases; unmatched junction nucleotides: 8. The CDR3 reads CASTGLAGDTDEQFF. CDR3 sequence (DNA): TGTGCCAGCACCGGACTAGCGGGAGATACCGATGAGCAGTTCTTC.

A single count supports this clone. The chain recombines TRBV7-9 with TRBJ2-1; TRBD2 agrees at 7 bases. The CDR3 covers 13 residues. Trimming removed 2 bases from V and 10 bases from J; junction bases left unmatched: 5. Germline CDR1 reads SEHNR; CDR2 reads FQNEAQ (reference sequence). The CDR3 DNA is TGTGCCAGCAGCTTAACCAGCGGGATGGAGCAGTTCTTC. It specifies CASSLTSGMEQFF.

Concerning this clone: Other DNA sequences in this sample translate to the same CDR3. J is TRBJ1-2 and V is TRBV6-1; weak D call: TRBD1 (6 bases). V was pared by 3 bases and J by 4 bases, with 12 bases between. Germline values: CDR1 MNHNS, CDR2 SASEGT. This CDR3 is built from 14 residues. DNA for the CDR3: TGTGCCAGCAGTGAGGTAGGGGGAGTCTATGGCTACACCTTC. This translates into CASSEVGGVYGYTF.

CDR3: CASSGLAGDTGELFF. The DNA of the CDR3 is TGCGCCAGCAGCGGGCTAGCGGGAGACACCGGGGAGCTGTTTTTT. The chain is built from TRBV5-1 and TRBJ2-2; 10 nucleotides line up with TRBD2. The V segment lost 4 bases and the J segment 3 bases; nucleotides outside the gene matches: 3. CDR3 size: 15 residues. The germline gives CDR1 SGHRS, CDR2 YFSETQ.

The chain is built from TRBV7-9 and TRBJ1-4; tentatively, D is TRBD1 (5 bases). V was trimmed by 3 bases and J by 7 bases, leaving 9 bases between them. CDR3 length: 13 residues. Germline CDR1 SEHNR, CDR2 FQNEAQ (reference sequence). The DNA for the CDR3 is TGTGCCAGCAGCTTCGGAGGGGCTGAAAAACTGTTTTTT. Protein sequence: CASSFGGAEKLFF.

The rearrangement uses TRBV4-3 and TRBJ2-5; perhaps TRBD1 as D (6 bases). This CDR3 has 14 amino acids. V lost 0 bases, J lost 6 bases, and 11 bases lay in between. The germline CDR1 and CDR2 sequences are LGHNA and YSLEER. CDR3 region: CASSQDRQGKTQYF. The CDR3 bases are TGCGCCAGCAGCCAAGACCGGCAGGGGAAGACCCAGTACTTC.

For the CDR3, the DNA is TGTGCCAGCACGGTATACATCCGGGACTCTGGAAACACCATATATTTT. It is translated as CASTVYIRDSGNTIYF. The J gene is TRBJ1-3, the V gene TRBV7-9; no definite D call. Germline V gene data show CDR1 as SEHNR and CDR2 as FQNEAQ (reference sequence). The CDR3 length is 16 residues. The ends were cut back, 7 bases at V and 0 bases at J, with 16 bases in the middle.

The chain has TRBV28 and TRBJ2-7; D is perhaps TRBD2 (7 bases). This CDR3 comprises 13 residues. The germline V gene encodes CDR1 MDHEN and CDR2 SYDVKM. The V and J ends lost 5 bases and 4 bases respectively, with 12 bases between them. This CDR3 is CASSNREGYEQYF. The CDR3 DNA reads TGTGCCAGCAGTAACAGGGAGGGGTACGAGCAGTACTTC.